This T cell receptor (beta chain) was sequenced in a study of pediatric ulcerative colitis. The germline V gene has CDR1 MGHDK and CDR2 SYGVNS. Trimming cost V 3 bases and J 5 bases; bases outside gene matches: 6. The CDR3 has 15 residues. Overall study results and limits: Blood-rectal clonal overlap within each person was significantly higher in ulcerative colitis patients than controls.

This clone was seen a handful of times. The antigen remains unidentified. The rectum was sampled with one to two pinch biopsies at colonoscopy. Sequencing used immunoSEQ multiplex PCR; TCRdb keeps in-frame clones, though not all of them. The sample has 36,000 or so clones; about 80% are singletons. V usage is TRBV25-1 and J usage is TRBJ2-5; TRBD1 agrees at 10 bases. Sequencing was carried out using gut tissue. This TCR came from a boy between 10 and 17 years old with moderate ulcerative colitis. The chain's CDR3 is CASSEGQGLRETQYF. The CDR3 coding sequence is TGTGCCAGCAGTGAGGGACAGGGGTTGCGGGAGACCCAGTACTTC.